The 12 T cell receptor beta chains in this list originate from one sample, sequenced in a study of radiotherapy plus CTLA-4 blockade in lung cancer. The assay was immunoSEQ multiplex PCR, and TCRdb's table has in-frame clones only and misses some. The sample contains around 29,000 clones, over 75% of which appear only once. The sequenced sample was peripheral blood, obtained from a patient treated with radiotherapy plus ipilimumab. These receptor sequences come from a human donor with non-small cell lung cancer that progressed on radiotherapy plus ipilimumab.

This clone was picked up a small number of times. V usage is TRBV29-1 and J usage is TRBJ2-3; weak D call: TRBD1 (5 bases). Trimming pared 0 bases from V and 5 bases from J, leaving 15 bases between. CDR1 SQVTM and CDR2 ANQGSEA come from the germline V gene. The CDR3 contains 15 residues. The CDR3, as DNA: TGCAGCGTTGAAGATAGGTTCAGGGTGGAAGATACGCAGTATTTT. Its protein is CSVEDRFRVEDTQYF.

The CDR3 loop reads CASSLELAPTETQYF. In nucleotides, the CDR3 is TGCGCCAGCAGCTTGGAACTAGCTCCAACAGAGACCCAGTACTTC. The chain carries TRBV5-1 and TRBJ2-5, with a tentative D call TRBD2 (6 bases). V was cut by 0 bases and J by 4 bases, with 13 bases left in between. CDR1 and CDR2 (germline): SGHRS, YFSETQ. The CDR3 covers 15 residues.

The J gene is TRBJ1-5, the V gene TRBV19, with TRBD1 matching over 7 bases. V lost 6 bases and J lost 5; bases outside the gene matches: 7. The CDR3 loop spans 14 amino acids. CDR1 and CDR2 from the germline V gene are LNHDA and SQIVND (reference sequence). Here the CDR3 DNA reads TGTGCCAGTAGGAACAGGGGTCTTGATCAGCCCCAGCATTTT. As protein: CASRNRGLDQPQHF.

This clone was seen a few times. CDR3 DNA: TGTGCCAGCAGCTCAGATGGGCAGACCACAGATACGCAGTATTTT. Its translation: CASSSDGQTTDTQYF. J is TRBJ2-3 and V is TRBV7-2; no clear D. CDR3 length: 15 amino acids. Trimming cost V 4 bases and J 2 bases, with 13 bases left between them. Germline V gives CDR1 SGHTA, CDR2 FQGNSA.

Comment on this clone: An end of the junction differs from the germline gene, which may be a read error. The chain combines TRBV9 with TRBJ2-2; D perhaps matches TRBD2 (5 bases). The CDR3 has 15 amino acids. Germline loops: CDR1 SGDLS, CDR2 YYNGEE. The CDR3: CASSPSTSNTGELLF. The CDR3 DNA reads TGTGCCAGCAGCCCGAGCACCTCCAACACCGGGGAGCTGCTTTTT.

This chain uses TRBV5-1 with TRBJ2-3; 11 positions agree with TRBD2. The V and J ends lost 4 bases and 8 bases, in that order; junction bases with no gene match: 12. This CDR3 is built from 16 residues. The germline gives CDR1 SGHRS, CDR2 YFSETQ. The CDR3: CASSPELAGGPGTQYF. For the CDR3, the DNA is TGCGCCAGCAGCCCCGAGTTAGCGGGGGGGCCAGGTACGCAGTATTTT.

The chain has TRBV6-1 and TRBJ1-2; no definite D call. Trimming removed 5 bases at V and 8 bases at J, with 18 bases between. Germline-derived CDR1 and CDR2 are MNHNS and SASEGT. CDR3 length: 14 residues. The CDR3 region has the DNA TGTGCCAGCAGTACCTTTACAGAGGGAAACGGCTACACCTTC. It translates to CASSTFTEGNGYTF.

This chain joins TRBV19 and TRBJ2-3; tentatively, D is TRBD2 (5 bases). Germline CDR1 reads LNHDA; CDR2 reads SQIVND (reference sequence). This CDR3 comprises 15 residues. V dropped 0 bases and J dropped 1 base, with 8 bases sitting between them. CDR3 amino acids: CASSIEGSRTDTQYF. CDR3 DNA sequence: TGTGCCAGTAGTATAGAGGGGAGCCGCACAGATACGCAGTATTTT.

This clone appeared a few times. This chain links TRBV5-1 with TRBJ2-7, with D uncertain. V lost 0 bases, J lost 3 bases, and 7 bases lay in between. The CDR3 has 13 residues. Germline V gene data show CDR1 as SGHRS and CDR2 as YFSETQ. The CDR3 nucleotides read TGCGCCAGCAGCTTGGTCCCAGGCTACGAGCAGTACTTC. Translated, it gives CASSLVPGYEQYF.

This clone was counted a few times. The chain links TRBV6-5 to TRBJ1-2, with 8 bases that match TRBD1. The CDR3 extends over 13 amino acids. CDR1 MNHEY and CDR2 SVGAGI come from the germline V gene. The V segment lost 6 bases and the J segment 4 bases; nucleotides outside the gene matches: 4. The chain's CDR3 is CASRQGESYGYTF. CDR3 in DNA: TGTGCCAGCAGACAGGGGGAGAGCTATGGCTACACCTTC.

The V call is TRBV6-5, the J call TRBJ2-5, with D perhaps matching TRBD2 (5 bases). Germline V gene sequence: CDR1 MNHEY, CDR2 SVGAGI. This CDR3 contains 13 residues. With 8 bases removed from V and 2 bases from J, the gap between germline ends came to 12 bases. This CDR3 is CASAAWEQETQYF. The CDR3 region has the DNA TGTGCCAGCGCGGCCTGGGAGCAAGAGACCCAGTACTTC.

The chain's CDR3 is CASSVTLAGASTDTQYF. The CDR3 region has the DNA TGTGCCAGCAGCGTGACACTAGCGGGGGCTAGCACAGATACGCAGTATTTT. The chain couples TRBV9 to TRBJ2-3; 11 bases align to TRBD2. This CDR3 spans 17 amino acids. Germline CDR1 reads SGDLS; CDR2 reads YYNGEE. J gave up 0 bases and V 2 bases, and 5 bases lay outside the gene matches.